This TCR beta chain was obtained from a study of T cell repertoires in cytomegalovirus infection (dated by TCRdb to between 2018 and 2021). With regard to the full study: Because public TCR beta signatures pointed to carriage of CMV infection together with the matching HLA type, the HLA type of each donor mattered for the analysis.

Reads for this sample came from an Illumina HiSeq 1500. In TCRdb, the public reads were trimmed at Q25 with fastp and aligned with MiXCR, with productive beta chains retained. Rows matching on CDR3 protein sequence are summarized as one entry with the most common DNA and genes. In this sample the table shows 200,000 to 300,000 distinct CDR3 sequences, roughly an eighth of which occur a single time. In total, the top ten clones hold about 10% of the sample. The sample holds many counts of this clonotype. The clone's antigen remains unknown. Nothing much larger sits one base from this clone, and base qualities are not available. Study-level results and caveats: In the ex vivo response, HLA-C-restricted CMV-specific TCR beta clonotypes were dominant, and in two of eight donors the single most frequent clonotype came from this HLA-C-restricted group. In both this cohort and an independent roughly 400-donor cohort, the cumulative frequency of public TCR beta family members distinguished carriers of CMV infection plus the relevant HLA type.

Sequencing was carried out using PBMCs. This receptor was obtained from a human donor in good health (CMV status not recorded). Some clones in this sample may be carry-over from other donors' samples.

In nucleotide form, the sequence is TGTGCCAGCAGCCTTGCGGGACAGGGTGACGAGCAGTACTTC. Its product reads: CASSLAGQGDEQYF. The chain links TRBV5-4 with TRBJ2-7; 9 central nucleotides agree with TRBD1. The germline V end is reduced by 4 bases and the J end by 5 bases; junction bases left unmatched: 7. The germline V gene (reference sequence) yields SGHNT for CDR1 and YYREEE for CDR2. The CDR3 covers 14 residues, taking in both the cysteine and the phenylalanine. The entry retains the CDR3 DNA only, 42 bases that are in frame from base 1.